A selection of T cell receptor beta chains follows, all from one sample in a study of cytomegalovirus exposure and HLA in healthy donors. This table comes from immunoSEQ multiplex PCR, and its TCRdb copy is limited to in-frame clones, with some not included. The table has some 150,000 clones, roughly 70% seen once; the top ten hold around 4.7%. Sequenced material: PBMCs. Receptors were obtained from a man aged 18 to 29 in good health and CMV-seropositive. Each CDR3 is given with its conserved first and last residue. The D gene is left open where the match is weak. Only some rows state a clone size, as once, few, many or a class for expanded clones.

TRBD1	TRBV6-5	.	TRBJ2-7	TGTGCCAGCAGTTACTCCGCCCCGGGACAGGGAGGCGAGCAGTACTTC	CASSYSAPGQGGEQYF
.	TRBV18	.	TRBJ1-2	TGTGCCAGCTCACGTCTCGGGGGATACTATGGCTACACCTTC	CASSRLGGYYGYTF
.	TRBV7-3	.	TRBJ2-2	TGTGCCAGCAGCTTAGCAGGGTGGAACACCGGGGAGCTGTTTTTT	CASSLAGWNTGELFF
TRBD2	TRBV6-5	.	TRBJ2-2	TGTGCCAGCACTTGGCGGGAGGGAACCGGGGAGCTGTTTTTT	CASTWREGTGELFF
.	TRBV9	.	TRBJ2-3	TGTGCCAGCAGCCCCCGGGGGGCCAGCACAGATACGCAGTATTTT	CASSPRGASTDTQYF
TRBD2	TRBV5-8	.	TRBJ2-3	TGTGCCAGCAGCTGGGGGACTAGCGGGGGCACAGATACGCAGTATTTT	CASSWGTSGGTDTQYF
TRBD2	TRBV7-2	.	TRBJ2-7	TGTGCCAGCAGCCTCCAACTAGCGGGTGAGACCTACGAGCAGTACTTC	CASSLQLAGETYEQYF
.	TRBV6-5	once	TRBJ1-3	TGTGCCAGCAGTTACTCTAACGGGATCTCTGGAAACACCATATATTTT	CASSYSNGISGNTIYF
.	TRBV27	.	TRBJ2-7	TGTGCCAGCAGTTTACAAGCCCCCCGACTAAGCCGGACGTTCGAGCAGTACTTC	CASSLQAPRLSRTFEQYF
.	TRBV7-2	.	TRBJ1-2	TGTGCCAGCACGCAATCCAGGTCAGGGAACTATGGCTACACCTTC	CASTQSRSGNYGYTF
TRBD1	TRBV18	.	TRBJ1-1	TGTGCCAGCTCACAGGGACAGCCGAACACTGAAGCTTTCTTT	CASSQGQPNTEAFF
.	TRBV9	few	TRBJ2-1	TGTGCCAGCAGCGCCCCGAGGAGAAACAATGAGCAGTTCTTC	CASSAPRRNNEQFF
TRBD2	TRBV5-4	.	TRBJ2-1	TGTGCCAGCAGCTTGGAACTAGCGGGAGATGAGCAGTTCTTC	CASSLELAGDEQFF
.	TRBV4-2	.	TRBJ1-5	TGTGCCAGCAGCCAGGGGAAGGGGCGCAATCAGCCCCAGCATTTT	CASSQGKGRNQPQHF
.	TRBV6-5	.	TRBJ2-7	TGTGCCAGCAGCCGAAGATTTGCGGCTGGCGACGAGCAGTACTTC	CASSRRFAAGDEQYF
TRBD2	TRBV7-9	.	TRBJ2-3	TGTGCCAGCAGCTCTGAGATAGCGGGGGTAGATACGCAGTATTTT	CASSSEIAGVDTQYF
.	TRBV5-8	.	TRBJ2-1	TGTGCCAGCAGCTTGGTGGGGCAAAGGCAGTTCTTC	CASSLVGQRQFF
.	TRBV6-6	.	TRBJ2-7	TGTGCCAGCAGTTACGGGACTGAGCAGTACTTC	CASSYGTEQYF
.	TRBV28	.	TRBJ1-2	TGTGCCAGCAGTTCGGGTGGCAACTATGGCTACACCTTC	CASSSGGNYGYTF
TRBD2	TRBV6-5	once	TRBJ2-7	TGTGCCAGCAGTTACTCGGAACTAGCGGGAGAAGGGCAGTACTTC	CASSYSELAGEGQYF
TRBD1	TRBV4-1	.	TRBJ2-1	TGCGCCAGCAGCCCCATAGGGAAGGGACAGGGAGGCGATGAGCAGTTCTTC	CASSPIGKGQGGDEQFF
.	TRBV10-2	few	TRBJ2-1	TGCGCCAGCAGTGACCTCTACAATGAGCAGTTCTTC	CASSDLYNEQFF
.	TRBV7-8	.	TRBJ1-3	TGTGCCAGCAGGGCGGGGTCCTTAGGTGGAAACACCATATATTTT	CASRAGSLGGNTIYF
.	TRBV7-2	.	TRBJ2-7	TGTGCCAGCAGACCGACTAGACCCTACGAGCAGTACTTC	CASRPTRPYEQYF
TRBD1	TRBV18	.	TRBJ1-5	TGTGCCAGCTCACCACTCCAGGGGGACCTTCAGCATTTT	CASSPLQGDLQHF
.	TRBV19	.	TRBJ2-7	TGTGCCAGTAGTAACCCTGGAGGACCTTACGAGCAGTACTTC	CASSNPGGPYEQYF
TRBD1	TRBV28	.	TRBJ1-4	TGTGCCAGCAGTTTTTTGGGTTCGGGACAGGGCGACGAAAAACTGTTTTTT	CASSFLGSGQGDEKLFF
.	TRBV28	.	TRBJ1-2	TGTGCCAGCAGGGAACAGGCCTTCTCTGGCTACACCTTC	CASREQAFSGYTF
.	TRBV19	.	TRBJ1-6	TGTGCCAGCCACACAGGGTCTGATTCACCCCTCCACTTT	CASHTGSDSPLHF
.	TRBV5-6	.	TRBJ1-1	TGTGCCAGCAGCTTTCGGACAGAATTGAACACTGAAGCTTCCTTT	CASSFRTELNTEASF
TRBD1	TRBV2	few	TRBJ2-3	TGTGCCAGCAGTGTACAGGGGAATACGCAGTATTTT	CASSVQGNTQYF
.	TRBV4-3	.	TRBJ2-7	TGCGCCAGCAGCCAAGATCGTCACAGTTCCTACGAGCAGTACTTC	CASSQDRHSSYEQYF
TRBD2	TRBV5-1	.	TRBJ2-7	TGCGCCAGCAGCTTTAATAGCGGGAGGGCCAGGGAGCAGTACTTC	CASSFNSGRAREQYF
TRBD2	TRBV5-3	.	TRBJ2-1	TGTGCCAGAAGCCCTACCGAGGCTAGCGGTTACAATGAGCAGTTCTTC	CARSPTEASGYNEQFF
TRBD1	TRBV28	.	TRBJ1-2	TGTGCCAGCAGCTACCCGGACAGGACGAGCTACACCTTC	CASSYPDRTSYTF
TRBD2	TRBV6-5	.	TRBJ2-7	TGTGCCAGCAGTTTCACTAGCGTTACCTACGAGCAGTACTTC	CASSFTSVTYEQYF
TRBD2	TRBV10-1	.	TRBJ2-7	TGCGCCAGCAGCCCGAGCAGGGGTCCTAGCGGGACCTACGAGCAGTACTTC	CASSPSRGPSGTYEQYF
TRBD1	TRBV14	.	TRBJ2-5	TGTGCCAGCAGCCCCTGGACAGGGAGACAAGAGACCCAGTACTTC	CASSPWTGRQETQYF
.	TRBV5-4	.	TRBJ1-2	TGTGCCAGCAGCGACGGGACTCAACTAGGATATGGCTACACCTTC	CASSDGTQLGYGYTF
.	TRBV27	.	TRBJ1-1	TGTGCCAGCAGTTATATGGTAGGGGACACTGAAGCTTTCTTT	CASSYMVGDTEAFF
.	TRBV28	.	TRBJ1-1	TGTGCCAGCAGTTTTAGACAGTCCCGTCCTTTCACTGAAGCTTTCTTT	CASSFRQSRPFTEAFF
TRBD1	TRBV4-2	.	TRBJ1-5	TGTGCCAGCAGCCAAGAGGTTGAGGGGGCAGGGGGCTCGCCCCAGCATTTT	CASSQEVEGAGGSPQHF
TRBD1	TRBV27	.	TRBJ2-7	TGTGCCAGCAGTTTAGACAGGGCGATCTACGAGCAGTACTTC	CASSLDRAIYEQYF
.	TRBV7-9	.	TRBJ1-1	TGTGCCAGCAGCTTAGTGGCGAACACTGAAGCTTTCTTT	CASSLVANTEAFF
.	TRBV28	.	TRBJ1-4	TGTGCCAGCCGTCCCCGAACAGGCGTTGCAACTAATGAAAAACTGTTTTTT	CASRPRTGVATNEKLFF
.	TRBV7-8	.	TRBJ2-2	TGTGCCAGCAGCCCCCGGGCTCAGGGCCTTTCGAACACCGGGGAGCTGTTTTTT	CASSPRAQGLSNTGELFF
TRBD2	TRBV7-8	.	TRBJ2-1	TGTGCCAGCAGCTTGGCGTCCGGGACTAACAATGAGCAGTTCTTC	CASSLASGTNNEQFF
TRBD2	TRBV28	.	TRBJ2-3	TGTGCCAGCAGCTTAGCGGGGGAAATCCCAGATACGCAGTATTTT	CASSLAGEIPDTQYF
.	TRBV7-2	.	TRBJ1-2	TGTGCCAGCAGCTTAGGAGGTGGCGACCCTAACTATGGCTACACCTTC	CASSLGGGDPNYGYTF
.	TRBV2	.	TRBJ2-7	TGTGCCAGCACAGCGGCCAGGGGAATTTACGAGCAGTACTTC	CASTAARGIYEQYF
TRBD1	TRBV2	.	TRBJ1-1	TGTGCCAGCAGTGAAGGAGGTACAGGGGGAGCTTTCTTT	CASSEGGTGGAFF
TRBD1	TRBV5-1	once	TRBJ1-2	TGCGCCAGCAGCTTCGGTGGGACAGGGGGCTATGGCTACACCTTC	CASSFGGTGGYGYTF
.	TRBV6-5	.	TRBJ1-1	TGTGCCAGCAGTGTTAACAGGAACACTGAAGCTTTCTTT	CASSVNRNTEAFF
.	TRBV7-6	.	TRBJ2-2	TGTGCCAGCAGCCCCGAGGGCCTAAAGCTGTTTTTT	CASSPEGLKLFF
.	TRBV7-2	.	TRBJ1-1	TGTGCCAGCAGCTTGGACAGTATGAACACTGAAGCTTTCTTT	CASSLDSMNTEAFF
.	TRBV6-5	.	TRBJ1-1	TGTGCCAGCAGTTACCTTGAAGGGGACACTGAAGCTTTCTTT	CASSYLEGDTEAFF
TRBD2	TRBV11-2	.	TRBJ2-1	TGTGCCAGCAGCTATACTAGCGGGACTTACAATGAGCAGTTCTTC	CASSYTSGTYNEQFF
TRBD1	TRBV6-6	few	TRBJ2-1	TGTGCCAGCAGCGCCGGGACAGGGGAAGGTGAGCAGTTCTTC	CASSAGTGEGEQFF